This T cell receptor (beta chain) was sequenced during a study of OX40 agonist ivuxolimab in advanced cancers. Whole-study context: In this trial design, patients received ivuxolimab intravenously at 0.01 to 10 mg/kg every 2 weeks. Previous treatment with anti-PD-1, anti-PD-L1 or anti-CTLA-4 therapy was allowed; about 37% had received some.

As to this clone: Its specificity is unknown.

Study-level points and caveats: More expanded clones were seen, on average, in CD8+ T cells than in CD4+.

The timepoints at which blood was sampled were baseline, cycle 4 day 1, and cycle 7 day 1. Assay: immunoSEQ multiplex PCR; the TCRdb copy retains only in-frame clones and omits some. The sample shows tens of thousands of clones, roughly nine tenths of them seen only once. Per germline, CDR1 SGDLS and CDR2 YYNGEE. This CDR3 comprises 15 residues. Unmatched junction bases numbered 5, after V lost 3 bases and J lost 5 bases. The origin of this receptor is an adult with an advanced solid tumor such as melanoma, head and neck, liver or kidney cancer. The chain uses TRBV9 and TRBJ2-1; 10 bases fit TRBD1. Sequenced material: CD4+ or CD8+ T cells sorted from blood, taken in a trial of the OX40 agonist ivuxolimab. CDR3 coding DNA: TGTGCCAGCAGCGGGACAGGGGGGATGAACAATGAGCAGTTCTTC. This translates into CASSGTGGMNNEQFF.